This TCR beta chain derives from a study of CD8 T cells in ankylosing spondylitis. Regarding the study as a whole: The clones that were linked to disease were reported to be significantly enriched in matched synovial fluid samples from ankylosing spondylitis patients. Ankylosing spondylitis blood appeared to carry a characteristic TCR beta motif of roughly eight highly homologous variants.

TCRdb re-derived calls from the 5' RACE reads in MiXCR, one entry per CDR3 protein. Of a few hundred thousand distinct CDR3 sequences listed, more than 20% are singletons. The CDR3 is made up of 13 amino acids. In germline, CDR1 is LNHDA, CDR2 SQIVND (reference sequence). V dropped 10 bases and J dropped 5 bases, with 15 bases sitting between them. As for this clonotype: Its antigen is not known.

Sequencing used blood, either unsorted or a sorted T cell fraction (not recorded which). The J gene is TRBJ2-1, the V gene TRBV19; D is possibly TRBD1 (5 bases). The TCR was taken from a male donor with ankylosing spondylitis. Here the CDR3 DNA reads TGTGCCACCTCCTTGGGGCAGAACAATGAGCAGTTCTTC. Its translation: CATSLGQNNEQFF.